These 14 T cell receptor beta chains came from one sample sequenced in a study of technical replicates of blood from several donors. Profiled with immunoSEQ multiplex PCR; TCRdb holds only in-frame clones, not every one. The data contain under 100,000 clones, approximately 96% of them seen just once; the ten biggest clones take up less than 0.25%. The sequenced material came from T cells isolated from PBMCs. These receptor sequences come from a human donor in good health.

Regarding this clone: The junction and the germline gene differ at one end; a read error may be behind it. The chain carries TRBV6-5 and TRBJ1-2; D is undetermined. The CDR3 contains 12 residues. Per the germline V gene, CDR1 is MNHEY and CDR2 is SVGAGI. The CDR3 region has the DNA TGTGCCAGCAGTTACCCCCGCGGCAGCCCCATCTTC. Translation gives CASSYPRGSPIF.

J is TRBJ2-5 and V is TRBV4-2, with D possibly matching TRBD1 (6 bases). Germline CDR1 LGHNA, CDR2 YNFKEQ. V dropped 2 bases and J dropped 5 bases, with 15 bases sitting between them. CDR3 size: 15 residues. The CDR3 region has the DNA TGTGCCAGCAGCCAACCAGAGAGGGACAAGGAGACCCAGTACTTC. Translation: CASSQPERDKETQYF.

The chain links TRBV28 to TRBJ1-4, with 7 bases that match TRBD1. CDR3 length: 13 amino acids. The germline CDR1 and CDR2 sequences are MDHEN and SYDVKM. With V trimmed by 7 bases and J by 7 bases, 6 bases remained unmatched. In nucleotides, the CDR3 is TGTGCCAGCAAATCAGGGGGAACTGAAAAACTGTTTTTT. Amino acid sequence: CASKSGGTEKLFF.

This clone has just a few counts. The CDR3 nucleotides are TGTGCCAGCAGCTTAGTTCAGACCTACGAGCAGTACTTC. This sequence encodes CASSLVQTYEQYF. The V gene is TRBV13, the J gene TRBJ2-7; D is unclear. The CDR3 contains 13 residues. Trimming pared 1 base from V and 2 bases from J, leaving 6 bases between. Germline V gene data show CDR1 as PRHDT and CDR2 as FYEKMQ (reference sequence).

This sequence joins TRBV5-1 and TRBJ1-2; 8 bases align to TRBD1. The CDR3 is 14 residues long. Germline V CDR1 and CDR2: SGHRS, YFSETQ. V trimming: 0 bases; J trimming: 8 bases; junction bases outside the gene matches: 6. Here the CDR3 reads CASSLETGARGYTF. In DNA form, the CDR3 reads TGCGCCAGCAGCTTGGAGACAGGGGCACGGGGCTACACCTTC.

The chain has TRBV28 and TRBJ2-1; TRBD2 agrees at 9 bases. Unmatched junction bases numbered 9, after V lost 2 bases and J lost 7 bases. The CDR3 loop spans 16 amino acids. Germline V lookup: CDR1 MDHEN, CDR2 SYDVKM. The CDR3 loop is CASSLVIAGVDNEQFF. The CDR3 DNA follows: TGTGCCAGCAGTTTAGTAATAGCGGGAGTCGATAATGAGCAGTTCTTC.

The J gene is TRBJ2-5, the V gene TRBV27; a weak D match, TRBD2 (5 bases). Germline CDR1 MNHEY, CDR2 SMNVEV (reference sequence). Trimming cost V 5 bases and J 5 bases, with 12 bases left between them. CDR3 size: 13 residues. DNA of the CDR3: TGTGCCAGCAGTCCCTCGGGGAGCGAGACCCAGTACTTC. It is translated as CASSPSGSETQYF.

J is TRBJ1-4 and V is TRBV21-1; the tabulated D call, TRBD1, remains unverified against the DNA. TRBV21-1 is a pseudogene locus. This CDR3 has 15 amino acids. Here the CDR3 DNA reads TGTGCCAGCAGCAAAGCGGCAGGGGGCAATGAAAAACTGTTTTTT. It is translated as CASSKAAGGNEKLFF.

CDR3 bases: TGCGCCAGCAGCCAACCAACTCCAGGGATTTTGGACTATGGCTACACCTTC. Translating gives CASSQPTPGILDYGYTF. V gene TRBV4-1 combines with J gene TRBJ1-2; D is perhaps TRBD1 (5 bases). The germline gives CDR1 MGHRA, CDR2 YSYEKL. Trimming shortened V by 2 bases and J by 3 bases, and 19 bases separated the two germline ends. The CDR3 loop spans 17 amino acids.

This clone was found a few times. The chain links TRBV2 to TRBJ1-1, with 11 bases identical to TRBD1. The CDR3 consists of 14 residues. With V trimmed by 4 bases and J by 9 bases, 7 bases remained unmatched. Germline loops: CDR1 SNHLY, CDR2 FYNNEI. The DNA of the CDR3 is TGTGCCAGCAGTGCCGGGACAGGGGGGAGGAAAGCTTTCTTT. Protein sequence: CASSAGTGGRKAFF.

The chain recombines TRBV28 with TRBJ2-6, with 8 bases matching TRBD1. This CDR3 comprises 19 residues. Germline V gene sequence: CDR1 MDHEN, CDR2 SYDVKM. V shed 6 bases, J shed 4 bases, and the junction held 17 bases outside the gene matches. This CDR3 is CASRLSGTGLLAGANVLTF. CDR3 nucleotides: TGTGCCAGCAGGCTATCCGGGACAGGCCTTCTTGCGGGGGCCAACGTCCTGACTTTC.

The chain employs TRBV19 and TRBJ1-1; D unresolved. The V gene's germline CDR1 is LNHDA and CDR2 SQIVND (reference sequence). Trimming took off 1 base at V and 7 bases at J, with 10 bases between the two ends. The CDR3 has 13 amino acids. The CDR3 sequence: CASSIVTSNEAFF. For the CDR3, the DNA is TGTGCCAGTAGTATAGTAACCAGTAATGAAGCTTTCTTT. Full variable domain (missing parts from reference TRBV19 and TRBJ1-1): DGGITQSPKYLFRKEGQNVTLSCEQNLNHDAMYWYRQDPGQGLRLIYYSQIVNDFQKGDIAEGYSVSREKKESFPLTVTSAQKNPTAFYLCASSIVTSNEAFFGQGTRLTVV.

The chain recombines TRBV6-6 with TRBJ1-3; D is ambiguous. This CDR3 is 16 amino acids long. Trimming left V 2 bases short and J 0 bases short, with 11 bases between. The V gene's germline CDR1 is MNHNY and CDR2 SVGAGI (reference sequence). CDR3 sequence: CASSYGQAHSGNTIYF. Written as DNA, the CDR3 is TGTGCCAGCAGTTACGGGCAGGCCCACTCTGGAAACACCATATATTTT.

Note on this clone: Other DNA sequences in this sample translate to the same CDR3. The chain has TRBV4-2 and TRBJ2-7; TRBD2 matches at 11 bases. Germline V lookup: CDR1 LGHNA, CDR2 YNFKEQ. This CDR3 contains 17 residues. V was pared by 4 bases and J by 3 bases, with 11 bases of the junction left unmatched. The CDR3 spells CASSRSVGLAAIYEQYF. The CDR3 region has the DNA TGTGCCAGCAGCCGGTCCGTGGGACTAGCGGCTATCTACGAGCAGTACTTC.